These T cell receptor beta chains were read from a single sample in a study of T cells in tuberculosis. Here immunoSEQ multiplex PCR was the method, and the copy in TCRdb shows in-frame clones only, minus some. There are 30,000 to 35,000 clones in the sample; approximately 90% occur only once, and roughly 2.4% lies in the top ten. Sequencing was done on a sample of PBMCs. Every receptor here comes from a donor aged 10 to 29 with latent tuberculosis or without tuberculosis infection. The CDR3 runs from the conserved cysteine through the conserved F or W. The order of the fields is CDR3 protein, CDR3 DNA, D gene, V gene, J gene, clone size. A D gene is named only where the DNA matches it firmly. The listing skips clone size in some rows; elsewhere it reads once, few, many or a size class.

CDR3: CAWSDTVSTEAFF
DNA: TGTGCCTGGAGCGACACCGTCAGCACTGAAGCTTTCTTT
D: .
V: TRBV30
J: TRBJ1-1
size: .

CDR3: CAINEGQGGLEETQYF
DNA: TGTGCCATCAATGAAGGACAGGGAGGTTTAGAGGAGACCCAGTACTTC
D: TRBD1
V: TRBV10-3
J: TRBJ2-5
size: once

CDR3: CASSPDRGYGYTF
DNA: TGCGCCAGCAGTCCTGACAGGGGGTATGGCTACACCTTC
D: TRBD1
V: TRBV5-1
J: TRBJ1-2
size: .

CDR3: CAIRGNRGGLAGVQETQYF
DNA: TGTGCCATCAGAGGAAACAGGGGAGGGCTAGCGGGGGTTCAAGAGACCCAGTACTTC
D: TRBD2
V: TRBV10-3
J: TRBJ2-5
size: .

CDR3: CASSPKDRGGRYPYNEQFF
DNA: TGTGCCAGCAGTCCGAAGGACAGGGGTGGGCGTTATCCCTACAATGAGCAGTTCTTC
D: TRBD1
V: TRBV28
J: TRBJ2-1
size: .

CDR3: CATSFEGYHEQYF
DNA: TGTGCCACCAGCTTCGAGGGATACCACGAGCAGTACTTC
D: .
V: TRBV15
J: TRBJ2-7
size: .

CDR3: CATSRGQDTDTQYF
DNA: TGTGCCACCAGCAGAGGGCAGGACACAGATACGCAGTATTTT
D: .
V: TRBV15
J: TRBJ2-3
size: .

CDR3: CASSRGAGDNEQFF
DNA: TGTGCCAGCAGCCGGGGGGCCGGGGACAATGAGCAGTTCTTC
D: .
V: TRBV28
J: TRBJ2-1
size: .

CDR3: CASSPSDNEQFF
DNA: TGTGCCAGCAGCCCGTCGGACAATGAGCAGTTCTTC
D: .
V: TRBV5-6
J: TRBJ2-1
size: .

CDR3: CASSHVGLASGESYEQYF
DNA: TGCGCCAGCAGCCATGTAGGTTTGGCTAGCGGGGAATCCTACGAGCAGTACTTC
D: TRBD2
V: TRBV4-1
J: TRBJ2-7
size: .

CDR3: CASSTGWGPVVAQHF
DNA: TGTGCCAGTAGTACAGGGTGGGGTCCCGTCGTAGCCCAGCATTTT
D: .
V: TRBV19
J: TRBJ1-5
size: .

CDR3: CASSLDRDQPQHF
DNA: TGTGCCAGCAGCTTAGACAGGGATCAGCCCCAGCATTTT
D: .
V: TRBV7-9
J: TRBJ1-5
size: once

CDR3: CASRRTSAGNEQFF
DNA: TGTGCCAGCAGGCGGACTAGCGCTGGCAATGAGCAGTTCTTC
D: TRBD2
V: TRBV5-4
J: TRBJ2-1
size: .

CDR3: CASSLLRTGGGGETQYF
DNA: TGTGCCAGCAGCTTGTTACGGACAGGGGGCGGAGGGGAGACCCAGTACTTC
D: TRBD1
V: TRBV5-6
J: TRBJ2-5
size: .

CDR3: CASSLEFTGNYGYTF
DNA: TGCGCCAGCAGCTTGGAATTTACGGGTAACTATGGCTACACCTTC
D: .
V: TRBV5-1
J: TRBJ1-2
size: .

CDR3: CASDRGRGGSNQPQHF
DNA: TGTGCCAGTGACAGGGGGCGGGGTGGTAGCAATCAGCCCCAGCATTTT
D: TRBD1
V: TRBV2
J: TRBJ1-5
size: .

CDR3: CASSLRTGQYNEQFF
DNA: TGTGCCAGCAGCTTAAGGACAGGACAATACAATGAGCAGTTCTTC
D: TRBD1
V: TRBV7-3
J: TRBJ2-1
size: .

CDR3: CASSVGTAGVYEQYF
DNA: TGTGCCAGCAGCGTAGGGACAGCAGGCGTCTACGAGCAGTACTTC
D: .
V: TRBV9
J: TRBJ2-7
size: .

CDR3: CASSSQGTDEAFF
DNA: TGCGCCAGCAGCTCCCAAGGGACAGATGAAGCTTTCTTT
D: TRBD1
V: TRBV5-1
J: TRBJ1-1
size: once

CDR3: CASSYTGTANYEQYF
DNA: TGTGCCAGCAGTTACACCGGGACAGCGAACTACGAGCAGTACTTC
D: TRBD1
V: TRBV6-8
J: TRBJ2-7
size: .

CDR3: CASSPGPGEAGNTIYF
DNA: TGTGCCAGCAGCCCCGGACCCGGGGAGGCTGGAAACACCATATATTTT
D: .
V: TRBV7-6
J: TRBJ1-3
size: .

CDR3: CASSQVNRDDEKLFF
DNA: TGCGCCAGCAGCCAAGTCAACAGGGACGACGAAAAACTGTTTTTT
D: .
V: TRBV4-1
J: TRBJ1-4
size: .

CDR3: CASSRQGNTEAFF
DNA: TGTGCCAGCAGCCGACAGGGGAACACTGAAGCTTTCTTT
D: TRBD1
V: TRBV7-3
J: TRBJ1-1
size: once

CDR3: CASRRDSNYGYTF
DNA: TGTGCCAGCAGGAGGGACAGTAACTATGGCTACACCTTC
D: TRBD1
V: TRBV2
J: TRBJ1-2
size: .

CDR3: CASSAGVSTDTQYF
DNA: TGTGCCAGCAGCGCGGGGGTTAGCACAGATACGCAGTATTTT
D: .
V: TRBV9
J: TRBJ2-3
size: .

CDR3: CASSQSTGVWYEQYF
DNA: TGCGCCAGCAGTCAATCGACAGGGGTTTGGTACGAGCAGTACTTC
D: TRBD1
V: TRBV23-1
J: TRBJ2-7
size: few

CDR3: CASSPGTGQRNEKLFF
DNA: TGTGCCAGCAGTCCCGGAACGGGACAGCGAAATGAAAAACTGTTTTTT
D: TRBD1
V: TRBV7-8
J: TRBJ1-4
size: .

CDR3: CASRGTGTSSEQFF
DNA: TGCGCCAGCAGGGGAACGGGGACTAGCAGTGAGCAGTTCTTC
D: TRBD2
V: TRBV10-1
J: TRBJ2-1
size: .

CDR3: CASSHLQRGPKNIQYF
DNA: TGCGCCAGCAGCCACCTTCAGAGGGGGCCCAAAAACATTCAGTACTTC
D: TRBD1
V: TRBV4-3
J: TRBJ2-4
size: .

CDR3: CASSRVGEGRAAKNIQYF
DNA: TGTGCCAGCAGCCGTGTGGGGGAGGGCCGAGCGGCCAAAAACATTCAGTACTTC
D: TRBD2
V: TRBV5-4
J: TRBJ2-4
size: .

CDR3: CASIKRLAGDYEQYF
DNA: TGTGCCAGCATAAAACGACTAGCGGGGGACTACGAGCAGTACTTC
D: TRBD2
V: TRBV6-6
J: TRBJ2-7
size: .

CDR3: CASSEIGSGQEQFF
DNA: TGTGCCAGCAGTGAAATAGGCTCGGGACAAGAGCAGTTCTTC
D: .
V: TRBV2
J: TRBJ2-1
size: .

CDR3: CASSSPGYKRSTGELFF
DNA: TGTGCCAGCAGTTCCCCCGGGTATAAGCGGAGCACCGGGGAGCTGTTTTTT
D: .
V: TRBV28
J: TRBJ2-2
size: .

CDR3: CATSRRVPGVRGGQPQHF
DNA: TGTGCCACCAGCAGAAGAGTCCCCGGAGTACGGGGGGGTCAGCCCCAGCATTTT
D: .
V: TRBV15
J: TRBJ1-5
size: .

CDR3: CASSAGGGQYNEQFF
DNA: TGTGCCAGCAGCGCAGGGGGCGGACAGTACAATGAGCAGTTCTTC
D: TRBD1
V: TRBV9
J: TRBJ2-1
size: once

CDR3: CASSAGNEQFF
DNA: TGTGCCAGCAGCGCCGGGAATGAGCAGTTCTTC
D: .
V: TRBV6-5
J: TRBJ2-1
size: .

CDR3: CASSLDQGLAGARDTQYF
DNA: TGTGCCAGCAGCTTAGATCAGGGGTTAGCGGGGGCGCGGGATACGCAGTATTTT
D: TRBD2
V: TRBV7-2
J: TRBJ2-3
size: .

CDR3: CASSLLLYSGQLNEQYF
DNA: TGTGCCAGCAGTTTATTACTTTATTCGGGACAGCTTAACGAGCAGTACTTC
D: TRBD1
V: TRBV28
J: TRBJ2-7
size: once

CDR3: CASSYSGTGAEQYF
DNA: TGTGCCAGCAGTTACTCCGGGACAGGGGCCGAGCAGTACTTC
D: TRBD1
V: TRBV6-5
J: TRBJ2-7
size: .

CDR3: CASRGTRNEQYF
DNA: TGTGCCAGCAGGGGGACTAGAAACGAGCAGTACTTC
D: TRBD2
V: TRBV2
J: TRBJ2-7
size: .

CDR3: CASTRTSGKEETQYF
DNA: TGTGCCAGCACGAGGACTAGCGGGAAGGAAGAGACCCAGTACTTC
D: TRBD2
V: TRBV2
J: TRBJ2-5
size: .

CDR3: CASSQDWGPDTQYF
DNA: TGCGCCAGCAGCCAAGATTGGGGGCCAGATACGCAGTATTTT
D: .
V: TRBV4-3
J: TRBJ2-3
size: .

CDR3: CASSLGAESYNEQFF
DNA: TGCGCCAGCAGCTTGGGAGCGGAATCCTACAATGAGCAGTTCTTC
D: .
V: TRBV5-1
J: TRBJ2-1
size: .

CDR3: CASSQDRAYGYTF
DNA: TGTGCCAGCAGCCAAGATCGAGCCTATGGCTACACCTTC
D: .
V: TRBV14
J: TRBJ1-2
size: .

CDR3: CASSYQGRNTGELFF
DNA: TGTGCCAGCAGTTATCAGGGGCGAAACACCGGGGAGCTGTTTTTT
D: .
V: TRBV28
J: TRBJ2-2
size: .

CDR3: CAWSEDRASIIQPQHF
DNA: TGTGCCTGGAGTGAAGACAGGGCCTCTATCATCCAGCCCCAGCATTTT
D: TRBD1
V: TRBV30
J: TRBJ1-5
size: .

CDR3: CASSSNNEQFF
DNA: TGTGCCAGCAGTTCCAACAATGAGCAGTTCTTC
D: .
V: TRBV28
J: TRBJ2-1
size: .

CDR3: CASSDPKPYEQYF
DNA: TGTGCCAGCAGTGACCCAAAGCCCTACGAGCAGTACTTC
D: .
V: TRBV2
J: TRBJ2-7
size: .

CDR3: CASSIGGGTGELFF
DNA: TGTGCCAGTAGTATAGGCGGGGGTACCGGGGAGCTGTTTTTT
D: TRBD2
V: TRBV19
J: TRBJ2-2
size: .

CDR3: CASSQGGNQPQHF
DNA: TGTGCCAGCAGCCAGGGGGGCAATCAGCCCCAGCATTTT
D: TRBD1
V: TRBV9
J: TRBJ1-5
size: .